This TCR beta chain was recorded in a study of control samples from healthy donors and cancer patients. CDR3 size: 13 residues. Germline loops: CDR1 MNHEY, CDR2 SVGEGT. V lost 0 bases, J lost 14 bases, and 15 bases lay in between. This clone was counted between two and nine times. The data were produced by immunoSEQ multiplex PCR, yet TCRdb's version contains in-frame clones alone and is incomplete. The sample has 94,000 or so clones; around 84% are singletons. The J gene is TRBJ2-3, the V gene TRBV6-2 or TRBV6-3, with D hard to call. The clonotype was recovered from a man aged 65 to 79 with lung cancer. The material sequenced was PBMCs. CDR3 sequence (DNA): TGTGCCAGCAGTTACTCGTTGCGCGGAAGAGGGTATTTT. This gives the protein CASSYSLRGRGYF.